This T cell receptor beta chain stems from a study of long-term antiretroviral therapy in people with HIV. The immunoSEQ assay was v3.0, run at survey level. TCRdb keeps only in-frame clones here, not all; method: immunoSEQ multiplex PCR. The data contain tens of thousands of clones, roughly 87% of them singletons. The trim removed 3 bases at V and 8 bases at J, leaving 10 bases unmatched. Germline V lookup: CDR1 SGHTA, CDR2 FQGTGA. The CDR3 consists of 15 residues. The genes are TRBV7-3 and TRBJ1-2, with TRBD1 identical over 9 bases. Here the sequenced sample was unsorted PBMCs, taken 0.4 years after starting antiretroviral therapy. This sequence was found in a man aged 45 to 65 with HIV. In nucleotides, the CDR3 is TGTGCCAGCAGCTTCTCCGGGACAGGGCCGACCGGCTACACCTTC. The encoded protein is CASSFSGTGPTGYTF.